The 9 T cell receptor beta chains below were found in one sample sequenced in a study of cytomegalovirus exposure and HLA in healthy donors. Amplification used 60 Vbeta primers and 13 Jbeta primers. Clones were sequenced by immunoSEQ multiplex PCR, and TCRdb holds only the in-frame ones, with some missing. The sample records 150,000 to 200,000 clones, around 74% being singletons. Sequences were obtained from PBMCs. The receptors originated from a female donor in good health and CMV-seronegative.

The gene calls are TRBV28 and TRBJ2-2; the match to TRBD1 covers 9 bases. Germline lookup yields CDR1 MDHEN and CDR2 SYDVKM. This CDR3 contains 16 residues. V lost 3 bases to trimming and J lost 0 bases; unmatched junction nucleotides: 2. The CDR3 loop reads CASSFGDRANTGELFF. CDR3 in DNA: TGTGCCAGCAGTTTCGGGGACAGGGCGAACACCGGGGAGCTGTTTTTT.

This clone was counted a single time. The V and J genes are TRBV5-1 and TRBJ2-5, with 7 bases matching TRBD2. V lost 6 bases to trimming and J lost 4 bases; unmatched junction nucleotides: 6. This CDR3 has 13 residues. Germline V gene lookup returns CDR1 SGHRS and CDR2 YFSETQ. Here the CDR3 reads CASTPGGGETQYF. The CDR3 bases are TGCGCCAGCACCCCGGGGGGTGGAGAGACCCAGTACTTC.

This clone came up once. The chain is built from TRBV6-1 and TRBJ1-2; D is unclear. Looked up from germline, CDR1 is MNHNS and CDR2 is SASEGT. The CDR3 is 20 amino acids. V was trimmed by 3 bases and J by 5 bases, leaving 31 bases between them. The CDR3 reads CASSDPWPQLASDGLYGYTF. CDR3 bases: TGTGCCAGCAGTGACCCCTGGCCCCAATTGGCCAGCGATGGGTTGTATGGCTACACCTTC.

This chain connects TRBV10-3 to TRBJ2-7; 7 bases are a match to TRBD1. CDR3 size: 18 residues. The junction had 18 bases not matched to a gene; V was cut back by 3 bases and J by 4 bases. From germline, CDR1 is ENHRY and CDR2 SYGVKD. CDR3 residues: CAISDLTSDRAMGYEQYF. The CDR3, as DNA: TGTGCCATCAGTGATCTGACCTCCGACAGGGCGATGGGATACGAGCAGTACTTC.

V and J are TRBV29-1 and TRBJ1-1, with 7 bases fitting TRBD1. Germline values: CDR1 SQVTM, CDR2 ANQGSEA. This CDR3 comprises 14 residues. Unmatched junction bases numbered 9, after V lost 6 bases and J lost 2 bases. DNA for the CDR3: TGCAGCGTGGCACCGGGACAGAGAAACACTGAAGCTTTCTTT. Its protein is CSVAPGQRNTEAFF.

The chain couples TRBV13 to TRBJ2-1; 7 bases align to TRBD2. With 5 bases clipped from V and 15 bases from J, the junction kept 16 bases outside the gene matches. The CDR3 is 14 residues long. The V gene's germline CDR1 is PRHDT and CDR2 FYEKMQ (reference sequence). The CDR3 here is CASSPQRGGPGLFF. The CDR3 nucleotides read TGTGCCAGCAGCCCCCAGCGGGGAGGGCCGGGCCTGTTCTTC.

The V call is TRBV5-4, the J call TRBJ1-3, with a tentative D call TRBD1 (5 bases). The CDR3 sequence is 14 residues long. The V end was cut by 4 bases, the J end by 12 bases, with 20 bases between. The germline gives CDR1 SGHNT, CDR2 YYREEE (reference sequence). The DNA for the CDR3 is TGTGCCAGCAGCCCAGAGGGGAGGGGAAGTGACATATATTTT. Translated: CASSPEGRGSDIYF.

V usage is TRBV2 and J usage is TRBJ1-2; TRBD1 agrees at 8 bases. This CDR3 is built from 13 residues. J was trimmed by 4 bases and V by 10 bases; bases with no gene match: 8. The germline V gene encodes CDR1 SNHLY and CDR2 FYNNEI. Here the CDR3 DNA reads TGTGCCACCCAAAGACAGGGGAGCTATGGCTACACCTTC. This encodes CATQRQGSYGYTF.

This clone was seen a handful of times. This chain links TRBV5-5 with TRBJ2-5; 7 bases are shared with TRBD2. The CDR3 consists of 15 residues. V lost 3 bases to trimming and J lost 5 bases; unmatched junction nucleotides: 10. Per the germline V gene, CDR1 is SGHKS and CDR2 is YYEKEE (reference sequence). The chain's CDR3 is CASSSQLAGEETQYF. The CDR3 DNA sequence: TGTGCCAGCAGCTCACAGCTGGCGGGGGAGGAGACCCAGTACTTC.